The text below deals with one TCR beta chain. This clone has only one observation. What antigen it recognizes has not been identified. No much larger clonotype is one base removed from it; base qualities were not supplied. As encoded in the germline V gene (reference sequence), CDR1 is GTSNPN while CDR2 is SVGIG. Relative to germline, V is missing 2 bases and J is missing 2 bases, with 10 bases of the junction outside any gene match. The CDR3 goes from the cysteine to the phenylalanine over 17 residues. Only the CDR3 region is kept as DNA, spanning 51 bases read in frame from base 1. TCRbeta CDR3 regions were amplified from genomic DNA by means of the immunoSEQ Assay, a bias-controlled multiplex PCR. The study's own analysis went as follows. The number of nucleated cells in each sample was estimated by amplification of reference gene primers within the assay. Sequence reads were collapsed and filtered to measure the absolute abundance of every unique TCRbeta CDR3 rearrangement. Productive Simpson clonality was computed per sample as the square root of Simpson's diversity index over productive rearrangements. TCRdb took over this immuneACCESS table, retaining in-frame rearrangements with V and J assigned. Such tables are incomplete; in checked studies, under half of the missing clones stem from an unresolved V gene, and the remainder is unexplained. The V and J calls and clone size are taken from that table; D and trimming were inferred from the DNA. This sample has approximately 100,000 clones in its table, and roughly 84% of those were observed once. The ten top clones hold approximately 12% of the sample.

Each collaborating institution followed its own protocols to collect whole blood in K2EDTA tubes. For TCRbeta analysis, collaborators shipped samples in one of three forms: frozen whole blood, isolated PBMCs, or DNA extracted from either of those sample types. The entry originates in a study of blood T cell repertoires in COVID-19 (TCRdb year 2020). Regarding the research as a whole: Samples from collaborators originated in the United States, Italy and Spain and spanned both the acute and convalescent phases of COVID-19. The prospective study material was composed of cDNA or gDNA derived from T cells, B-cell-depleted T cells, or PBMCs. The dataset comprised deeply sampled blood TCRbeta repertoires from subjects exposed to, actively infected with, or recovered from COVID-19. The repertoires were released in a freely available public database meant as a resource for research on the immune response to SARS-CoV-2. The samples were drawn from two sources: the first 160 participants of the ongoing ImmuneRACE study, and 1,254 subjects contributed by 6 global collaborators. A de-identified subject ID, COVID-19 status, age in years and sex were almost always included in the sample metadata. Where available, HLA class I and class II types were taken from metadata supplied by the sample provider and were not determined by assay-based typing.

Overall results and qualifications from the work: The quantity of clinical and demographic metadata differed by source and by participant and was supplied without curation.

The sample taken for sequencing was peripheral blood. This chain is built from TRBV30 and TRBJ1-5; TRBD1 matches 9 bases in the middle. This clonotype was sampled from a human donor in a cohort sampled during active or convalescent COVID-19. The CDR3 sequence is CAWSQPGQGTRNQPQHF. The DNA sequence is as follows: TGTGCCTGGAGTCAACCGGGACAGGGTACGCGCAATCAGCCCCAGCATTTT. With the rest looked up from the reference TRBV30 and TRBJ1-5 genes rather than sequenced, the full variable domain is SQTIHQWPATLVQPVGSPLSLECTVEGTSNPNLYWYRQAAGRGLQLLFYSVGIGQISSEVPQNLSASRPQDRQFILSSKKLLLSDSGFYLCAWSQPGQGTRNQPQHFGDGTRLSIL.